Shown below are 30 T cell receptor beta chains from a single sample sequenced in a study of T cells in Graves' hyperthyroidism and ophthalmopathy. RNA transcripts were the template for amplifying TCR beta CDR3 regions. The HTBI primer set served for first-round RT-PCR of the TCR CDR3. One entry per CDR3 protein results from TCRdb running MiXCR on the multiplex PCR reads. The sample contains roughly 240,000 distinct CDR3 sequences, more than 20% of which appear only once. The sequenced sample was blood. The receptors stem from a woman in her thirties or forties with Graves' ophthalmopathy.

This clonotype was recorded at least ten times. The V gene is TRBV5-1, the J gene TRBJ2-5; tentatively, D is TRBD1 or TRBD2 (6 bases each). The CDR3 loop spans 16 amino acids. Germline CDR1 reads SGHRS; CDR2 reads YFSETQ. Trimming cost V 4 bases and J 4 bases, with 20 bases left between them. The CDR3 DNA reads TGCGCCAGCAGCCAATCTCTCGGGGGCAATGGAGAGACCCAGTACTTC. Protein: CASSQSLGGNGETQYF.

In its sample, this clonotype was seen many times. The CDR3 spells CASSQGENYGYTF. The CDR3 DNA reads TGTGCCAGCAGCCAGGGGGAGAACTATGGCTACACCTTC. The V gene is TRBV4-2, the J gene TRBJ1-2; D might be TRBD1 (5 bases). Deletions cut 3 bases from V and 2 bases from J, with 7 bases between. The CDR3 spans 13 residues. Germline loops: CDR1 LGHNA, CDR2 YNFKEQ.

The V gene is TRBV3-1, the J gene TRBJ1-1, with 11 positions matching TRBD1. The CDR3 is 14 residues long. Germline-derived CDR1 and CDR2 are LGHDT and YNNKEL (reference sequence). Germline trimming cut 2 bases from V and 10 bases from J; bases unmatched to any gene: 6. The CDR3 here is CASSQRRTGGRAFF. For the CDR3, the DNA is TGTGCCAGCAGCCAACGAAGGACAGGGGGCCGAGCTTTCTTT. The full variable domain, with the rest looked up from reference TRBV3-1 and TRBJ1-1, is DTAVSQTPKYLVTQMGNDKSIKCEQNLGHDTMYWYKQDSKKFLKIMFSYNNKELIINETVPNRFSPKSPDKAHLNLHINSLELGDSAVYFCASSQRRTGGRAFFGQGTRLTVV.

This clonotype was detected ten times or more. V gene TRBV20-1 combines with J gene TRBJ1-2; perhaps TRBD1 as D (6 bases). Trimming cost V 3 bases and J 4 bases, with 21 bases left between them. CDR3 length: 16 amino acids. The germline gives CDR1 DFQATT, CDR2 SNEGSKA (reference sequence). Here the CDR3 DNA reads TGCAGTGCTAGGGGACCCACCTTCGGGACACCCTATGGCTACACCTTC. Translated, it gives CSARGPTFGTPYGYTF.

This clonotype was picked up many times. This chain uses TRBV20-1 with TRBJ2-3; D is unresolved. Between the trimmed V and J ends, which lost 4 bases and 6 bases, there was a span of 5 bases. The CDR3 runs 10 residues. Per germline, CDR1 DFQATT and CDR2 SNEGSKA (reference sequence). CDR3 protein: CSAKVDTQYF. The CDR3 coding sequence is TGCAGTGCTAAGGTGGATACGCAGTATTTT.

This clonotype was counted ten times or more. This rearrangement joins TRBV2 to TRBJ2-2, with D possibly being TRBD1 (5 bases). The V end was cut by 11 bases, the J end by 8 bases, with 30 bases between. CDR1 is SNHLY, CDR2 FYNNEI, per germline. The CDR3 has 17 residues. As DNA, the CDR3 is TGTGCCTCTGAACTTGGGCAGGGTTTCATGCTTCCTGGGGAGCTGTTTTTT. This sequence encodes CASELGQGFMLPGELFF.

This rearrangement joins TRBV20-1 to TRBJ1-2; no clear D gene. Germline V gene sequence: CDR1 DFQATT, CDR2 SNEGSKA (reference sequence). Deletions cut 3 bases from V and 0 bases from J, with 14 bases between. This CDR3 is 15 amino acids long. The CDR3 region has the DNA TGCAGTGCTAGGGGTGGTGGCAGAGCTAACTATGGCTACACCTTC. Translation gives CSARGGGRANYGYTF.

The chain has TRBV6-5 and TRBJ1-1; 8 nucleotides align to TRBD1. Unmatched junction bases numbered 12, after V lost 6 bases and J lost 6 bases. The CDR3 covers 15 residues. Germline assignment: CDR1 MNHEY and CDR2 SVGAGI. CDR3 bases: TGTGCCAGCAGCTCTCGGACAGGGAGTAGGTCTGAAGCTTTCTTT. Translation gives CASSSRTGSRSEAFF.

The chain uses TRBV30 and TRBJ2-7; D may be TRBD2 (5 bases). With the DNA end fitting TRBJ2-5 better, the J assignment may be wrong. Germline V CDR1 and CDR2: GTSNPN, SVGIG (reference sequence). The CDR3 length is 13 residues. The chain's CDR3 is CAWSARAVTTQYF. The DNA of the CDR3 is TGTGCCTGGAGCGCTCGAGCGGTTACGACCCAGTACTTC.

The genes are TRBV28 and TRBJ1-5; TRBD1 is a possible D gene (6 bases). Trimming stripped 4 bases from V and 7 bases from J, with 17 bases between. Looked up from germline, CDR1 is MDHEN and CDR2 is SYDVKM. The CDR3 extends over 15 amino acids. The CDR3 protein is CASSSSLAGAQPQHF. CDR3 DNA sequence: TGTGCCAGCAGTTCCTCTTTGGCAGGGGCGCAGCCCCAGCATTTT.

This clonotype showed up just a few times. A much larger clone is a single base away; this may be a read error. This is likely a read error, given that the CDR3 carries no conserved phenylalanine or tryptophan at its end. This chain uses TRBV3-1 with TRBJ1-1, with 9 bases lining up with TRBD1. V lost 5 bases, J lost 0 bases, and 4 bases stayed unmatched. CDR3 size: 15 residues. Germline V lookup: CDR1 LGHDT, CDR2 YNNKEL (reference sequence). DNA for the CDR3: TGTGCCAGCAGCGCAACAGGGGGCGTGAACACTGAAGCTTTCCTT. Residues: CASSATGGVNTEAFL.

In its sample, this clonotype was seen many times. The chain combines TRBV30 with TRBJ1-2; D unclear. V lost 5 bases and J lost 2, with 9 bases in between. CDR1 GTSNPN and CDR2 SVGIG come from the germline V gene (reference sequence). The CDR3 runs 12 residues. The CDR3 coding sequence is TGTGCCTGGTACCAGGTGAACTATGGCTACACCTTC. Translated: CAWYQVNYGYTF.

The chain uses TRBV18 and TRBJ1-2; maybe TRBD1 (6 bases). The CDR3 loop spans 12 amino acids. V was shortened by 2 bases and J by 8 bases, with 9 bases between the two germline ends. CDR1 and CDR2 from the germline V gene are KGHSH and LQKENI. The CDR3, as DNA: TGTGCCAGCTCACCAATAGGGGGAGGCTACACCTTC. Its translation: CASSPIGGGYTF.

This clonotype was counted at least ten times. V usage is TRBV2 and J usage is TRBJ2-2, with a tentative D call TRBD2 (6 bases). CDR1 SNHLY and CDR2 FYNNEI come from the germline V gene. The CDR3 length is 14 residues. V lost 6 bases and J 5 bases, leaving 13 bases between the germline ends. The DNA for the CDR3 is TGTGCCAGCAGCCTCGCCCGGGAGACCGGGGAGCTGTTTTTT. Its translation: CASSLARETGELFF.

The CDR3 region is CASSQWGGGNTEAFF. For the CDR3, the DNA is TGTGCCAGCAGTCAATGGGGGGGCGGCAACACTGAAGCTTTCTTT. The chain is built from TRBV6-1 and TRBJ1-1, with D maybe TRBD1 (6 bases). The germline gives CDR1 MNHNS, CDR2 SASEGT. V lost 5 bases and J 2 bases, leaving 15 bases between the germline ends. The length of the CDR3 is 15 residues.

This clonotype was counted ten times or more. The chain combines TRBV20-1 with TRBJ1-2; tentatively, D is TRBD1 (5 bases). The V end was cut by 7 bases, the J end by 7 bases, with 19 bases between. Germline V CDR1 and CDR2: DFQATT, SNEGSKA (reference sequence). This CDR3 has 13 amino acids. In DNA, the CDR3 is TGCAGTGGCCAGGGCCATGCCTTGGGTGGCTACACCTTC. Translation gives CSGQGHALGGYTF.

This clonotype was recorded many times. CDR3: CSASVPGLASYEQYF. CDR3 nucleotide sequence: TGCAGTGCTAGCGTACCGGGACTAGCGTCCTACGAGCAGTACTTC. V usage is TRBV20-1 and J usage is TRBJ2-7, with 10 bases matching TRBD2. V was clipped by 3 bases and J by 1 base; unmatched bases: 6. The CDR3 is made up of 15 amino acids. Germline V lookup: CDR1 DFQATT, CDR2 SNEGSKA (reference sequence).

The chain carries TRBV12-3 or TRBV12-4 and TRBJ2-2, with TRBD1 identical over 7 bases. The V gene end was trimmed by 8 bases and the J gene end by 5 bases; junction bases not matched to a gene: 8. This CDR3 has 14 amino acids. The CDR3: CASGPRTGTGELFF. Here the CDR3 DNA reads TGTGCCAGCGGCCCAAGGACAGGTACCGGGGAGCTGTTTTTT.

V gene TRBV12-3 or TRBV12-4 combines with J gene TRBJ2-5, with 7 bases aligning to TRBD2. The CDR3 sequence is 16 residues long. V lost 2 bases and J lost 8; bases outside the gene matches: 14. The CDR3 is CASSLWEGGRFGTQYF. For the CDR3, the DNA is TGTGCCAGCAGTTTATGGGAGGGAGGGCGTTTTGGAACCCAGTACTTC.

This clonotype came up many times. This chain connects TRBV30 to TRBJ1-5; D perhaps matches TRBD1 (6 bases). This CDR3 region has 13 residues. Germline CDR1 is GTSNPN and CDR2 is SVGIG (reference sequence). Trimming shortened V by 2 bases and J by 3 bases, and 8 bases separated the two germline ends. The CDR3 protein is CAWSQGPNQPQHF. CDR3 DNA: TGTGCCTGGAGTCAGGGGCCCAATCAGCCCCAGCATTTT.

This clonotype was counted at least ten times. A read error may produce the germline difference seen at one junction end. The rearrangement links TRBV24-1 to TRBJ2-5; 10 positions agree with TRBD2. In germline, CDR1 is KGHDR, CDR2 SFDVKD. This CDR3 comprises 16 residues. The DNA of the CDR3 is TGTGCCGCCAGTGATTTGAAGCGGGAGGGCCGGGAGACCCAGTACTTC. It is translated as CAASDLKREGRETQYF.

This clonotype was observed many times. The chain uses TRBV10-3 and TRBJ1-5; D is possibly TRBD1 (5 bases). CDR3 length: 17 amino acids. Germline loops: CDR1 ENHRY, CDR2 SYGVKD. Trimming stripped 0 bases from V and 0 bases from J, with 12 bases between. This CDR3 reads CAISESAGTYSNQPQHF. The DNA of the CDR3 is TGTGCCATCAGTGAGTCTGCGGGGACCTATAGCAATCAGCCCCAGCATTTT.

This clonotype occurred many times. The genes are TRBV28 and TRBJ2-4, with 9 bases lining up with TRBD1. Germline V gene sequence: CDR1 MDHEN, CDR2 SYDVKM. J gave up 8 bases and V 9 bases, and 8 bases lay outside the gene matches. The CDR3 is 13 amino acids. The CDR3 DNA is TGTGCCAGTACGGGACAGGGTCGAGACATTCAGTACTTC. Its protein product is CASTGQGRDIQYF.

This clonotype was observed at least ten times. This chain joins TRBV20-1 and TRBJ2-7; 7 bases map to TRBD2. Unmatched junction bases numbered 2, after V lost 3 bases and J lost 0 bases. CDR1 and CDR2 (germline): DFQATT, SNEGSKA (reference sequence). The CDR3 is made up of 13 amino acids. Here the CDR3 DNA reads TGCAGTGCTAGTGCTAGCGGCTCCTACGAGCAGTACTTC. Translating it yields CSASASGSYEQYF.

This chain uses TRBV10-1 with TRBJ1-5; 10 bases are shared with TRBD1. There are 14 residues in the CDR3. CDR1 is WNHNN, CDR2 SYGVQD, per germline (reference sequence). The ends lost 4 bases at V and 8 bases at J; junction bases unmatched: 5. This chain's CDR3 is CASSGQGAGEPQHF. CDR3 DNA: TGCGCCAGCAGTGGACAGGGGGCGGGAGAGCCCCAGCATTTT.

This sequence joins TRBV12-3 or TRBV12-4 and TRBJ2-5; 10 positions agree with TRBD1. V shed 3 bases and J 4 bases; nucleotides not matched to a gene: 2. This CDR3 is 14 amino acids long. The chain's CDR3 is CASSLDRGGETQYF. The CDR3 region has the DNA TGTGCCAGCAGTTTGGACAGGGGGGGAGAGACCCAGTACTTC.

As to this clonotype: The conserved final phenylalanine or tryptophan is absent from the CDR3, which likely points to a read error. The DNA is left out, because the CDR3 cannot be placed on it with certainty; the CDR3 is given as TCRdb lists it. The CDR3 region is CASSQPGQ. This chain joins TRBV28 and TRBJ2-7; TRBD1 reflects the table's D call only, with no check against the DNA. Germline values: CDR1 MDHEN, CDR2 SYDVKM. The CDR3 has 8 amino acids, counting both end residues.

This clonotype appeared many times. V and J are TRBV13 and TRBJ2-5; 14 positions match TRBD2. The CDR3 has 16 amino acids. CDR1 and CDR2 from the germline V gene are PRHDT and FYEKMQ (reference sequence). V trimming: 5 bases; J trimming: 5 bases; junction bases outside the gene matches: 7. The CDR3: CASSPTGLAGVETQYF. In nucleotides, the CDR3 is TGTGCCAGCAGCCCCACGGGACTAGCGGGAGTTGAGACCCAGTACTTC.

The chain carries TRBV28 and TRBJ2-2; a possible D gene is TRBD1 (5 bases). CDR1 and CDR2 from the germline V gene are MDHEN and SYDVKM. This CDR3 comprises 18 residues. Between the trimmed V and J ends, which lost 2 bases and 0 bases, there was a span of 16 bases. Here the CDR3 DNA reads TGTGCCAGCAGTTTAAGCCGACAGATCCCAGCGAACACCGGGGAGCTGTTTTTT. Translating gives CASSLSRQIPANTGELFF.

This clonotype has only a few counts. Being one base from a much bigger clone, this may be a read error. The V call is TRBV4-1, the J call TRBJ2-7, with TRBD2 matching 9 bases. Germline-derived CDR1 and CDR2 are MGHRA and YSYEKL. This CDR3 contains 16 residues. Trimming removed 1 base from V and 5 bases from J; junction bases left unmatched: 9. CDR3 amino acids: CASSQGPTSGFHEQYF. CDR3 in DNA: TGCGCCAGCAGCCAAGGTCCTACTAGCGGGTTCCACGAGCAGTACTTC.